Below are 9 T cell receptor beta chains sequenced from a single sample in a study of T cell changes during pregnancy in multiple sclerosis. Profiled with immunoSEQ multiplex PCR; TCRdb holds only in-frame clones, not every one. The sample has 57,000 or so clones, less than 95% seen once. Sample: peripheral blood, taken in the third trimester of pregnancy. These receptors all come from a female donor in good health, enrolled as a control in a pregnancy study.

The gene calls are TRBV7-9 and TRBJ2-7; the D is unclear. CDR3 size: 12 residues. V lost 5 bases and J 7 bases, leaving 12 bases between the germline ends. The germline gives CDR1 SEHNR, CDR2 FQNEAQ (reference sequence). CDR3 coding DNA: TGTGCCAGCAGCCAGGTGTTGGAAGAGCAGTACTTC. Its translation is CASSQVLEEQYF.

This clone was counted a single time. The gene calls are TRBV18 and TRBJ2-2; 11 positions match TRBD1. CDR1 and CDR2 (germline): KGHSH, LQKENI. Trimming at V came to 8 bases and at J to 6 bases, leaving 5 bases not matched to a gene. The CDR3 consists of 14 residues. The CDR3 protein is CASRGQGASGELFF. The CDR3 DNA sequence: TGTGCCAGCCGTGGACAGGGGGCCTCCGGGGAGCTGTTTTTT.

A few counts support this clone. V is TRBV30 and J is TRBJ1-1; possibly TRBD1 for D (6 bases). There are 11 residues in the CDR3. Trimming stripped 0 bases from V and 10 bases from J, with 9 bases between. Germline CDR1 GTSNPN, CDR2 SVGIG (reference sequence). The CDR3: CAWSVGGGAFF. The CDR3, as DNA: TGTGCCTGGAGTGTAGGGGGTGGAGCTTTCTTT.

The chain carries TRBV5-1 and TRBJ2-5; D unclear. CDR1 and CDR2 from the germline V gene are SGHRS and YFSETQ. Trimming removed 2 bases at V and 1 base at J, with 12 bases between. The CDR3 is 15 amino acids. Here the CDR3 DNA reads TGCGCCAGCAGCTTAGAGGCGGTTTCCCAAGAGACCCAGTACTTC. Its translation is CASSLEAVSQETQYF.

A single count supports this clone. The CDR3 bases are TGTGCCAGCAGCTCCCGAGGGGGGGTGGTAGAGACCCAGTACTTC. Translated: CASSSRGGVVETQYF. This chain uses TRBV7-2 with TRBJ2-5; D may be TRBD2 (7 bases). The CDR3 is made up of 15 amino acids. V was cut by 4 bases and J by 4 bases, with 16 bases left in between. The germline CDR1 and CDR2 sequences are SGHTA and FQGNSA.

The table lists this clone with a few counts. The genes are TRBV10-3 and TRBJ1-1, with D tentatively TRBD1 (6 bases). There are 15 residues in the CDR3. The germline CDR1 and CDR2 sequences are ENHRY and SYGVKD. The ends were cut back, 6 bases at V and 5 bases at J, with 19 bases in the middle. The CDR3 DNA reads as TGTGCCATCAGCAACAGGGAAGGGATACGGACTGAAGCTTTCTTT. Its protein product is CAISNREGIRTEAFF.

The V call is TRBV27, the J call TRBJ2-7; 8 bases align to TRBD1. Germline CDR1 reads MNHEY; CDR2 reads SMNVEV (reference sequence). J lost 4 bases, V lost 8 bases, and 16 bases had no gene match. The CDR3 covers 16 residues. For the CDR3, the DNA is TGTGCCAGCGCTTCTGTCAGGGGGCGCCCCGCTTACGAGCAGTACTTC. Protein product: CASASVRGRPAYEQYF.

V and J are TRBV7-8 and TRBJ1-3, with 7 bases aligning to TRBD1. The CDR3 spans 18 residues. CDR1 and CDR2 (germline): SGHVS, FQNEAQ. The junction had 15 bases not matched to a gene; V was cut back by 5 bases and J by 2 bases. The CDR3 sequence is CASSPIGDSHKPGNTIYF. DNA of the CDR3: TGTGCCAGCAGCCCGATTGGGGACAGCCATAAGCCTGGAAACACCATATATTTT.

V and J are TRBV6-6 and TRBJ1-1; D gene uncertain. The V and J ends lost 6 bases and 0 bases respectively, with 8 bases between them. Germline values: CDR1 MNHNY, CDR2 SVGAGI (reference sequence). There are 13 residues in the CDR3. DNA for the CDR3: TGTGCCAGCAGGAGGAACATGAACACTGAAGCTTTCTTT. Its protein product is CASRRNMNTEAFF.